This is a list of T cell receptor beta chains from one sample in a study of beta chain features in type 1 diabetes. Sequencing was performed with immunoSEQ multiplex PCR; in TCRdb, only in-frame clones are kept and a portion is missing. The sample yields some 360,000 clones, over 9% seen once. The sample taken for sequencing was central memory CD4+ T cells from blood. The receptors come from a man aged 25 to 40 with type 1 diabetes. CDR3s include the opening cysteine and the closing phenylalanine or tryptophan. D genes are given only for firm matches. Clone size appears in some rows only: once, few, many, or a class for an expanded clone.

d_call j_call cdr3_length clone_size v_call cdr3_aa cdr3_nt
NA TRBJ1-1 14 few TRBV5-1 CASSLEVRGTEAFF TGCGCCAGCAGCTTGGAGGTTCGGGGCACTGAAGCTTTCTTT
NA TRBJ1-3 14 many TRBV7-2 CASSGRDSGNTIYF TGTGCCAGCAGCGGGCGGGACTCTGGAAACACCATATATTTT
TRBD1 TRBJ1-1 13 NA TRBV2 CATGSDRETEAFF TGTGCCACGGGGAGTGACAGGGAAACTGAAGCTTTCTTT
NA TRBJ2-5 15 NA TRBV7-2 CASSPMAPAQETQYF TGTGCCAGCAGCCCGATGGCCCCCGCCCAAGAGACCCAGTACTTC
TRBD2 TRBJ2-3 15 NA TRBV5-1 CASGYLAGGTDTQYF TGCGCCAGCGGATACCTAGCGGGAGGTACAGATACGCAGTATTTT
NA TRBJ1-1 13 NA TRBV29-1 CSVEFQPNTEAFF TGCAGCGTTGAATTCCAGCCGAACACTGAAGCTTTCTTT
TRBD2 TRBJ2-1 17 many TRBV7-9 CASSFTGTSGTGNEQFF TGTGCCAGCAGCTTCACCGGGACTAGCGGGACTGGGAATGAGCAGTTCTTC
NA TRBJ1-1 14 few TRBV10-3 CAISEGLGNTEAFF TGTGCCATCAGTGAGGGTCTCGGGAACACTGAAGCTTTCTTT
NA TRBJ1-2 14 few TRBV27 CASSPQGSNYGYTF TGTGCCAGCAGTCCACAGGGTTCTAACTATGGCTACACCTTC
TRBD1 TRBJ1-4 13 NA TRBV28 CASSLAGGEKLFF TGTGCCAGCAGTTTGGCAGGGGGGGAAAAACTGTTTTTT
TRBD1 TRBJ1-2 15 many TRBV7-2 CASSLAFGTGDGYTF TGTGCCAGCAGCTTAGCGTTTGGGACAGGGGATGGCTACACCTTC
TRBD1 TRBJ1-4 15 many TRBV10-3 CAISPGTGGDEKLFF TGTGCCATCAGTCCCGGGACAGGAGGTGATGAAAAACTGTTTTTT
TRBD1 TRBJ1-5 15 NA TRBV19 CASSSGTVSNQPQHF TGTGCCAGTAGTTCGGGGACAGTGAGCAATCAGCCCCAGCATTTT
NA TRBJ2-7 12 NA TRBV4-3 CASSRGYYEQYF TGCGCCAGCAGCAGAGGATACTACGAGCAGTACTTC
TRBD1 TRBJ1-1 15 few TRBV9 CASSLGQGTNTEAFF TGTGCCAGCAGCCTCGGACAGGGAACAAACACTGAAGCTTTCTTT
NA TRBJ1-1 14 few TRBV5-1 CASSLRTANTEAFF TGCGCCAGCAGCTTGAGGACAGCGAACACTGAAGCTTTCTTT
TRBD1 TRBJ2-7 15 NA TRBV28 CASSRRTGMAYEQYF TGTGCCAGCAGTAGACGGACAGGGATGGCCTACGAGCAGTACTTC
NA TRBJ2-2 15 few TRBV19 CASSLIGQGAGELFF TGTGCCAGTAGTCTAATTGGGCAGGGCGCCGGGGAGCTGTTTTTT
NA TRBJ1-2 18 NA TRBV10-3 CAISEESLFSGYGYGYTF TGTGCCATCAGTGAGGAGTCCCTTTTTTCAGGGTATGGCTATGGCTACACCTTC
TRBD1 TRBJ1-4 16 few TRBV28 CASSPGQGKPNEKLFF TGTGCCAGCAGCCCGGGACAGGGGAAACCTAATGAAAAACTGTTTTTT
NA TRBJ1-1 15 few TRBV28 CASSSPRGRNTEAFF TGTGCCAGCAGTTCCCCACGGGGGCGGAACACTGAAGCTTTCTTT
NA TRBJ2-2 15 many TRBV5-1 CASSLTYVGRGELFF TGCGCCAGCAGCTTGACCTACGTGGGCCGCGGGGAGCTGTTTTTT
NA TRBJ2-1 14 few TRBV10-3 CAISERQEENEQFF TGTGCCATCAGTGAGAGACAGGAAGAGAATGAGCAGTTCTTC
NA TRBJ1-5 14 few TRBV19 CASSIILGNQPQHF TGTGCCAGTAGTATAATCCTGGGGAATCAGCCCCAGCATTTT
NA TRBJ2-7 15 NA TRBV29-1 CSVEDWPPRLYEQYF TGCAGCGTTGAAGATTGGCCTCCTCGCCTCTACGAGCAGTACTTC
NA TRBJ1-2 13 few TRBV9 CASSVEPAAGYTF TGTGCCAGCAGCGTAGAACCGGCGGCAGGCTACACCTTC
NA TRBJ1-5 18 NA TRBV19 CASGRRWAARYSNQPQHF TGTGCCAGTGGTAGACGGTGGGCAGCGCGATATAGCAATCAGCCCCAGCATTTT
NA TRBJ1-2 14 few TRBV5-1 CASSLESGSGGYTF TGCGCCAGCAGCTTGGAGTCAGGATCGGGTGGCTACACCTTC
NA TRBJ2-5 13 many TRBV5-4 CASSPGGIGTQYF TGTGCCAGCAGCCCTGGGGGAATCGGGACCCAGTACTTC
TRBD1 TRBJ2-7 16 few TRBV11-1 CASSSNRGPLVGEQYF TGTGCCAGCAGCTCCAACAGGGGCCCTCTCGTCGGTGAGCAGTACTTC
TRBD1 TRBJ2-5 10 few TRBV6-6 CATRGETQYF TGTGCCACCAGGGGGGAGACCCAGTACTTC
NA TRBJ1-3 15 NA TRBV6-6 CASSLDSASGNTIYF TGTGCCAGCAGTCTAGACAGTGCCTCGGGAAACACCATATATTTT
TRBD1 TRBJ2-2 17 few TRBV11-1 CASSSGTGGVNTGELFF TGTGCCAGCAGCTCCGGGACAGGAGGGGTTAACACCGGGGAGCTGTTTTTT
TRBD1 TRBJ1-5 17 once TRBV5-5 CASSLGTGALPNQPQHF TGTGCCAGCAGCTTGGGGACAGGGGCCCTTCCAAATCAGCCCCAGCATTTT
NA TRBJ1-1 11 few TRBV28 CASSQTLEAFF TGTGCCAGCAGCCAGACCCTGGAGGCTTTCTTT
NA TRBJ2-1 16 NA TRBV11-3 CASTDPGTSSYNEQFF TGTGCCAGCACCGACCCCGGGACATCCTCCTACAATGAGCAGTTCTTC
NA TRBJ1-1 13 few TRBV6-5 CASIGQPNTEAFF TGTGCCAGCATTGGCCAGCCGAACACTGAAGCTTTCTTT